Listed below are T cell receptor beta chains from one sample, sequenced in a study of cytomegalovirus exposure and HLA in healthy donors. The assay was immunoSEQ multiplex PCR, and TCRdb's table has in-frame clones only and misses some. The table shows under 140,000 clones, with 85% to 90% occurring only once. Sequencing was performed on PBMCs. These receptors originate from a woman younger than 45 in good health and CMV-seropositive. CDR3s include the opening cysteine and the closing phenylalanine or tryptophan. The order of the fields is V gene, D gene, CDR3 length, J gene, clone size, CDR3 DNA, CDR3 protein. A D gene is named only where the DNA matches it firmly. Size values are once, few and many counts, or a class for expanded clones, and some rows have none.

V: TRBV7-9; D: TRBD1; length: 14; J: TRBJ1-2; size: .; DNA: TGTGCCAGCAGCTTCGGACAGGGGGCCGGCGGCTACACCTTC; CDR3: CASSFGQGAGGYTF
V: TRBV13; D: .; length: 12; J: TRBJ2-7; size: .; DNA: TGTGCCAGCAGCCGCGAATCCTACGAGCAGTACTTC; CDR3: CASSRESYEQYF
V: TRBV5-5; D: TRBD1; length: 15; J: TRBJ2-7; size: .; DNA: TGTGCCAGCAGCTACGACAGGGGATTTTGGTACGAGCAGTACTTC; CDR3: CASSYDRGFWYEQYF
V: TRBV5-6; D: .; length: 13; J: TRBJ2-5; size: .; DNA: TGTGCCAGCTCCACAGGGTCGGGTGAGACCCAGTACTTC; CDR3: CASSTGSGETQYF
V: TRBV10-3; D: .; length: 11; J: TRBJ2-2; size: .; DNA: TGTGCCATCACCGTCCGGGGGGAGCTGTTTTTT; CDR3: CAITVRGELFF
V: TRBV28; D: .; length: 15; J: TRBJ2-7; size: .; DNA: TGTGCCAGCAGTTCCCAGGCAGGAAGCTCCTACGAGCAGTACTTC; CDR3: CASSSQAGSSYEQYF
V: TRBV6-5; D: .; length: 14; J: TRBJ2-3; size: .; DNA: TGTGCCAGCAGTGACAGGGTCGGGGGAGATACGCAGTATTTT; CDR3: CASSDRVGGDTQYF
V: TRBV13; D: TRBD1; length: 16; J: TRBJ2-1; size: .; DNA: TGTGCCAGCAGTTCTTTACAGGGGGCGTCCTACAATGAGCAGTTCTTC; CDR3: CASSSLQGASYNEQFF
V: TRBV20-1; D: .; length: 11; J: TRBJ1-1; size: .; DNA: TGCAGTGCCCTCGGACATACTGAAGCTTTCTTT; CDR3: CSALGHTEAFF
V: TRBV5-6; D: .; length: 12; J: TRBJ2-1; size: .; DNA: TGTGCCAGCAGCTTGGGGAGGGGTGAGCAGTTCTTC; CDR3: CASSLGRGEQFF
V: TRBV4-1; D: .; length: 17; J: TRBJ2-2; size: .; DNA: TGCGCCAGCAGCCACCCAATGAGGCGGGCCTACACCGGGGAGCTGTTTTTT; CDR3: CASSHPMRRAYTGELFF
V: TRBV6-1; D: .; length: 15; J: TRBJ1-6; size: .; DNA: TGTGCCAGCAGGCTAACAGGGCAGGAAAATTCACCCCTCCACTTT; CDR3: CASRLTGQENSPLHF
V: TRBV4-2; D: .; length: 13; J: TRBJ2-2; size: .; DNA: TGTGCCAGCAGCCAAGGGGAGACCGGGGAGCTGTTTTTT; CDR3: CASSQGETGELFF
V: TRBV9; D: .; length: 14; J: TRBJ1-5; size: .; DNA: TGTGCCAGCAGCGTAGGGTCGGGCAATCAGCCCCAGCATTTT; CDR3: CASSVGSGNQPQHF
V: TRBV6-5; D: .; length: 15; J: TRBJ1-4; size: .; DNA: TGTGCCAGCAGTTACTCGGGGGGTGAGGGTGAAAAACTGTTTTTT; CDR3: CASSYSGGEGEKLFF
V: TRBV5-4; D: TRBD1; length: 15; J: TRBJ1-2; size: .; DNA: TGTGCCAGCAGCGGGACAGGGAGGGCTAACTATGGCTACACCTTC; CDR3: CASSGTGRANYGYTF
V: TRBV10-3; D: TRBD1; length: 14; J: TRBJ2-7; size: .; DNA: TGTGCCATCATCACCCCGGGACAGGACTACGAGCAGTACTTC; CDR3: CAIITPGQDYEQYF
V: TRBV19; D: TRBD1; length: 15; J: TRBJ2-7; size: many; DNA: TGTGCCAGTAGTATAGCTCAGGACAGGTCCCACGAGCAGTACTTC; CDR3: CASSIAQDRSHEQYF
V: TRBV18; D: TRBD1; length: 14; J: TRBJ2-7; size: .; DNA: TGTGCCAGCTCACTCTACGACAGGGCCTACGAGCAGTACTTC; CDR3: CASSLYDRAYEQYF
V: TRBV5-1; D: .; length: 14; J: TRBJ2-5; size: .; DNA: TGCGCCAGCAGCTTGACACAACCTCAAGAGACCCAGTACTTC; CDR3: CASSLTQPQETQYF
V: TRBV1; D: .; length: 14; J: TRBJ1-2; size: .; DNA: TGCACCAGCAGCCAAGATATCCCCTCTTATGGCTACACCTTC; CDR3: CTSSQDIPSYGYTF
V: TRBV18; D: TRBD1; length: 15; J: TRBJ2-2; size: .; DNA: TGTGCCAGCTCACCGGACAGGACGAACACCGGGGAGCTGTTTTTT; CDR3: CASSPDRTNTGELFF
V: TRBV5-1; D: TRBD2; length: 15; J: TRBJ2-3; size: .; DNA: TGCGCCAGCAGCTTGGGACTAGCGACTACAGATACGCAGTATTTT; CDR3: CASSLGLATTDTQYF
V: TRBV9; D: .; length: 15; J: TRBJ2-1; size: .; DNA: TGTGCCAGCAGCGTAGCGACTTTGGGGGCCAATGAGCAGTTCTTC; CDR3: CASSVATLGANEQFF
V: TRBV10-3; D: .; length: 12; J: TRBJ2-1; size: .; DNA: TGTGCCACAGGACTGCCCTACAATGAGCAGTTCTTC; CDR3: CATGLPYNEQFF
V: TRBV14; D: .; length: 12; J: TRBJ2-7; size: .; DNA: TGTGCCAGCAGCCAAGAACAGGGTAGGCAGTACTTC; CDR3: CASSQEQGRQYF
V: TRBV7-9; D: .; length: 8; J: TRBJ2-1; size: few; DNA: TGTGCCAGCAGCCAGGGGTTCTTC; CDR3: CASSQGFF
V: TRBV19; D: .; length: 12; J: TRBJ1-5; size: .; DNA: TGTGCCAGTAGACAAAGCAATCAGCCCCAGCATTTT; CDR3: CASRQSNQPQHF
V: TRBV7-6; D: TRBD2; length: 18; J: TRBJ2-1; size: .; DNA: TGTGCCAGCAGCATTAAGGCTAGCGGGAGGACCACCTACAATGAGCAGTTCTTC; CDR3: CASSIKASGRTTYNEQFF
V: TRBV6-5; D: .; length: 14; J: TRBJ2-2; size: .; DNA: TGTGCCAGCAGTCGGAGTTTGAACACCGGGGAGCTGTTTTTT; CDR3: CASSRSLNTGELFF
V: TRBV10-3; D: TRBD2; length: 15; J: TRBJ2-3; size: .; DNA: TGTGCCATCAGTGTACTAGCGGGAGCAGCAGATACGCAGTATTTT; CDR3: CAISVLAGAADTQYF
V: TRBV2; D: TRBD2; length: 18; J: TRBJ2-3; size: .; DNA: TGTGCCAGCAGTTCCCCTCTGACTAGCGGGCCTAGCACAGATACGCAGTATTTT; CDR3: CASSSPLTSGPSTDTQYF
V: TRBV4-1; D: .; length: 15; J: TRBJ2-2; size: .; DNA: TGCGCCAGCAGCCAAGATCGGGGTTTCACCGGGGAGCTGTTTTTT; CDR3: CASSQDRGFTGELFF
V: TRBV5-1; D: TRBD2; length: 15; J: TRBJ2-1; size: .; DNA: TGCGCCAGCAGCTTGGGGCGGGGGGTAGTTAATGAGCAGTTCTTC; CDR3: CASSLGRGVVNEQFF
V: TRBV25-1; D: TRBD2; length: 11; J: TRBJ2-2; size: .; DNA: TGTGCCAGCGGGCGGGGGGACGTGCTGTTTTTT; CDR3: CASGRGDVLFF
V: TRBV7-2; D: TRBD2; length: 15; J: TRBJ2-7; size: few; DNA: TGTGCCAGCAGCGTTACTAGCGGAATTGCCTACGAGCAGTACTTC; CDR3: CASSVTSGIAYEQYF
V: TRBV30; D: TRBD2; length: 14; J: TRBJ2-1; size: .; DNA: TGTGCCTGGAGTTCGACTAGCGGAGACAATGAGCAGTTCTTC; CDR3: CAWSSTSGDNEQFF
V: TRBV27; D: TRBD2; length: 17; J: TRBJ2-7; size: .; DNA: TGTGCCAGCAGTTCCCACCCTAGCGGGAGCCCTTCCTACGAGCAGTACTTC; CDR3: CASSSHPSGSPSYEQYF
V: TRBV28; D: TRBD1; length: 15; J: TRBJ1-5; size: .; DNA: TGTGCCAGCAGTCTCGACAGGGGAGGGGGTCAGCCCCAGCATTTT; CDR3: CASSLDRGGGQPQHF
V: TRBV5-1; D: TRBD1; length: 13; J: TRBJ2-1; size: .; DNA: TGCGCCAGCAGGGGACAGATCCGAAATGAGCAGTTCTTC; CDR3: CASRGQIRNEQFF
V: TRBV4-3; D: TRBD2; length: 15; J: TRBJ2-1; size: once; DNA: TGCGCCAGCAGCCAAGTTCTAGCGGGAGGACATGAGCAGTTCTTC; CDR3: CASSQVLAGGHEQFF
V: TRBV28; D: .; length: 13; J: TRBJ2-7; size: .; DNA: TGTGCCAGCAGTTTACACGGGGCCTACGAGCAGTACTTC; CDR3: CASSLHGAYEQYF
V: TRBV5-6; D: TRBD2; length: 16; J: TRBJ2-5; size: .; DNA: TGTGCCAGCAGCTTTCGCGCGGGAGCCCGCCAAGAGACCCAGTACTTC; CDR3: CASSFRAGARQETQYF
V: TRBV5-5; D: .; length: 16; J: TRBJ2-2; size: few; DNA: TGTGCCAGCAGCTCCGAAACGGGAGTGGGAACCGGGGAGCTGTTTTTT; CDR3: CASSSETGVGTGELFF
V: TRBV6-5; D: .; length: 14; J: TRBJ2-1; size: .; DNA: TGTGCCAGCAGTAGGGGAAGCTCCTACAATGAGCAGTTCTTC; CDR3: CASSRGSSYNEQFF
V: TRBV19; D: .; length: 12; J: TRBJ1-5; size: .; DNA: TGTGCCAGTTCACAGGGCTATCAGCCCCAGCATTTT; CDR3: CASSQGYQPQHF
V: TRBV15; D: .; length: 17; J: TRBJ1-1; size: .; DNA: TGTGCCACCAGCAGAGAATTCCTGCCGGGATTTGACACTGAAGCTTTCTTT; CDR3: CATSREFLPGFDTEAFF
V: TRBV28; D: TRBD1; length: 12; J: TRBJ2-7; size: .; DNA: TGTGCCAGCAAATCCCCGGGACAGGGCGAGGACTTC; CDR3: CASKSPGQGEDF
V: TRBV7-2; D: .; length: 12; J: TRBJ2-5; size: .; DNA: TGTGCCAGCAGCTTTCACCGGGAGACCCAGTACTTC; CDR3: CASSFHRETQYF
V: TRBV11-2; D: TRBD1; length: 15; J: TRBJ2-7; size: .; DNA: TGTGCCAGCAGCTCCGACGGGACAGATGCCTACGAGCAGTACTTC; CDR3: CASSSDGTDAYEQYF
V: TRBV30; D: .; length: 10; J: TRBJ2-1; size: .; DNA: TGTGCCTGGAGTGCAAATGAGCAGTTCTTC; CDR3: CAWSANEQFF
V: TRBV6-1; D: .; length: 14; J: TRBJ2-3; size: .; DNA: TGTGCCAGCAGCAGAACAGGGACCACAGATACGCAGTATTTT; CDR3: CASSRTGTTDTQYF
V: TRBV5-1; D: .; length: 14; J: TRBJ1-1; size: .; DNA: TGCGCCAGCAGCTTACTTCCCTCTAACACTGAAGCTTTCTTT; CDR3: CASSLLPSNTEAFF
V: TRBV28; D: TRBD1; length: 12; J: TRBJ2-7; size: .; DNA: TGTGCCAGCAGTCCCCCAGGGGGCGAGCAGTACTTC; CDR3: CASSPPGGEQYF
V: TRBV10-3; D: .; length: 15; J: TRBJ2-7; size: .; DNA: TGTGCCACTTACACTACTCAGGGGCCCCACTACGAGCAGTACTTC; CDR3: CATYTTQGPHYEQYF
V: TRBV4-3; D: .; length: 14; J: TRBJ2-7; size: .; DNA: TGCGCCAGCAGCCCAAATTCGGCAGGCTACGAGCAGTACTTC; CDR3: CASSPNSAGYEQYF
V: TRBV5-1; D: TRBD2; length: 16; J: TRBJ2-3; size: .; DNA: TGCGCCAGCAGCTGGGGGACTAGCGGGGACACAGATACGCAGTATTTT; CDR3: CASSWGTSGDTDTQYF
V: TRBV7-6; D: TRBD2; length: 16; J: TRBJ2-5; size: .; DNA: TGTGCCAGCAGCTTGATAGCGGGGGGGCTGCTGGAGACCCAGTACTTC; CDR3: CASSLIAGGLLETQYF
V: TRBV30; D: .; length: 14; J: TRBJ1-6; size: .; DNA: TGTGCCTGGAGTGTAGGAGGGGTTGATTCACCCCTCCACTTT; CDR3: CAWSVGGVDSPLHF
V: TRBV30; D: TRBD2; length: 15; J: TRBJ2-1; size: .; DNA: TGTGCCTGGAGTGTACATTGGACTAGCGACAATGAGCAGTTCTTC; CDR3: CAWSVHWTSDNEQFF